This T cell receptor (beta chain) was sequenced for a study of human T cells and chemical hapten exposure (dated by TCRdb to the early 2020s). Some background on the complete study: For sensitization, 2% DPC in acetone was applied to a roughly 2 cm by roughly 2 cm area of upper inner arm skin. Most of the patients in the cohort were female, and the cohort covered alopecia areata with under or over 50% scalp involvement, alopecia totalis and alopecia universalis. This study followed changes in the peripheral blood TCR repertoire in vivo during primary and secondary sensitization of alopecia patients to the hapten diphenylcyclopropenone (DPC). Blood was sampled from patients pre-sensitization (week 0) and at 2, 6 and about 24 weeks after DPC sensitization. Libraries were pooled for sequencing, and variation in per-sample TCR yields was attributed mainly to small differences in library volumes within the pool. Throughout the study period of approximately 23 weeks, patients also received therapeutic DPC doses to the scalp every week. Patch tests used Finn chambers with 0.01% DPC on the upper back, scored after 6 days by International Contact Dermatitis Research Group standards. Around 30 alopecia patients provided blood for TCR sequencing at one to four time points (pre-sensitization, 2, 6 and 24 weeks). Overall results and qualifications from the work: Patch test score was positively correlated with the number of PT1 expanded TCRs, with significance at thresholds 8, 16 and 32 but not at 4. Because all patients had alopecia, a presumed autoimmune disease, the immune response of the patients might differ from that of healthy individuals. Repeated subsampling changed both the strength of the expansion versus patch-test correlation and the threshold at which that correlation became significant. Compared with pre-sensitization or healthy control sets, expanded TCRs formed significantly more large CDR3 similarity clusters, which is consistent with antigen-driven responses. DPC sensitization did not change the number of TCRs with a frequency above 1 in 1000, and there was no evidence of changes in global repertoire structure.

Library method: RACE. The listed sequencing device is NextSeq 500. During library preparation, unique molecular identifiers were attached to individual cDNA molecules so that TCRs could be counted in a quantitative, reproducible way. Both TCR alpha and TCR beta chains were sequenced from each blood RNA sample. The authors' analysis ran thus. A median of roughly 99,000 TCRs per sample was observed, with a range of 23,224 to 690,600. V, J and CDR3 annotation of the TCR reads was carried out using the Decombinator software suite. To make PS versus PT1 abundance plots, every sample was subsampled to the same number of TCRs (28,000). Expanded TCRs were defined as absent before sensitization and observed at least eight times at the 2-week time point. TCRdb applied fastp at Q25 and MiXCR to the public reads, then kept only in-frame beta chains. Every distinct CDR3 protein forms one entry, paired with its most common genes and DNA. The V and J calls shown here were made by TCRdb, not taken from the authors' results. The sample table lists some 90,000 distinct CDR3 sequences, around 10% of them with a count of one. The ten top clones hold about 3% of the sample.

V gives up 4 bases and J gives up 2 bases, and the segment between their germline ends measures 12 bases. The CDR3 has 13 amino acids, counting the end cysteine and phenylalanine. The entry retains the CDR3 DNA only, 39 bases that are in frame from base 1. As encoded in the germline V gene (reference sequence), CDR1 is DFQATT while CDR2 is SNEGSKA. Interpreted using the paper, the time point label stands for: patch test 2, 6 weeks after DPC sensitization. What this sample's treatment or condition label stands for: therapeutic diphenylcyclopropenone sensitization with weekly scalp DPC. At every patch-test visit, the blood draw took place before the patch test was put on. Patients were considered eligible if aged 18 to 70, diagnosed with alopecia and deemed suitable for DPC therapy, and patients were excluded if pregnant. Total RNA was isolated from unfractionated whole blood collected in Tempus Blood RNA tubes.

Only a few counts were recorded for this clonotype. Its target antigen remains unknown. The record has no base qualities; no much larger clone is one base away. The clonotype originates from a woman aged 40 to 50 with alopecia areata. Some clones in this sample may be carry-over from other donors' samples. The specimen was whole blood, collected in connection with sensitization to the hapten diphenylcyclopropenone (DPC). The sequence joins TRBV20-1 to TRBJ2-7; a confident D gene designation cannot be given. The nucleotide sequence reads TGCAGTGCTACCCGAGACGGAACCTACGAGCAGTACTTC. Translation gives CSATRDGTYEQYF.